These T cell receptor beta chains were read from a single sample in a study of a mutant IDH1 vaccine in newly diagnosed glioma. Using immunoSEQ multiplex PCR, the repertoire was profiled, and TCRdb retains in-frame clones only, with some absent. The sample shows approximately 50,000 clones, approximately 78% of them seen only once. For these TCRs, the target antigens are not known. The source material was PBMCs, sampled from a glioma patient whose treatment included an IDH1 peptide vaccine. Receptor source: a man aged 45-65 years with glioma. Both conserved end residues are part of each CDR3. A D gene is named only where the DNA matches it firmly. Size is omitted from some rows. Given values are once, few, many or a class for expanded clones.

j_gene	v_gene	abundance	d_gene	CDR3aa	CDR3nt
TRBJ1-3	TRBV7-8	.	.	CASSLATDSGNTIYF	TGTGCCAGCAGCTTAGCCACAGACTCTGGAAACACCATATATTTT
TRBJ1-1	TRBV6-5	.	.	CASSLGRYTEAFF	TGTGCCAGCAGTCTCGGCCGGTACACTGAAGCTTTCTTT
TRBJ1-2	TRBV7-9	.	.	CASSSTENYGYTF	TGTGCCAGCAGCTCGACTGAGAACTATGGCTACACCTTC
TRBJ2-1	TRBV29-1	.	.	CSVVGGLDEQFF	TGCAGCGTTGTCGGGGGCCTGGATGAGCAGTTCTTC
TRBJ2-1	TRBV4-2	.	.	CASSQSYNEQFF	TGTGCCAGCAGCCAAAGTTACAATGAGCAGTTCTTC
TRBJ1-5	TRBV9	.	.	CASSVGPGIGQPQHF	TGTGCCAGCAGCGTAGGACCAGGGATCGGTCAGCCCCAGCATTTT
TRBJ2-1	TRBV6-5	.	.	CPRLEQFF	TGTCCGCGACTTGAGCAGTTCTTC
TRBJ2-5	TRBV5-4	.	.	CASSFKGQRETQYF	TGTGCCAGCAGCTTTAAGGGACAAAGGGAGACCCAGTACTTC
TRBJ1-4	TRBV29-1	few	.	CSGADGTTNEKLFF	TGCAGTGGGGCGGATGGGACAACTAATGAAAAACTGTTTTTT
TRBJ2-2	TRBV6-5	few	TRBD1	CASSSDRGGGRELFF	TGTGCCAGCAGTTCCGACAGGGGTGGGGGGCGGGAGCTGTTTTTT
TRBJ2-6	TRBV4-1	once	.	CASSQGPSGANVLTF	TGCGCCAGCAGCCAAGGGCCCTCTGGGGCCAACGTCCTGACTTTC
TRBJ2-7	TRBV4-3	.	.	CASSQDRSGSRLYF	TGCGCCAGCAGCCAAGATAGGTCGGGGAGTCGTTTGTACTTC
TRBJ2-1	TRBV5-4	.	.	CASSDPPAGSNEQFF	TGTGCCAGCAGCGACCCCCCGGCAGGGAGTAATGAGCAGTTCTTC
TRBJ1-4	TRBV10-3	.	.	CAISADGSDEKLFF	TGTGCCATCAGTGCCGATGGTTCGGACGAAAAACTGTTTTTT
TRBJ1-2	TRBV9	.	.	CASSPGQAVYGYTF	TGTGCCAGCAGCCCAGGACAAGCTGTCTATGGCTACACCTTC
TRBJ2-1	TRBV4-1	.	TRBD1	CASSQNRGSYNEQFF	TGCGCCAGCAGCCAGAACAGGGGCTCCTACAATGAGCAGTTCTTC
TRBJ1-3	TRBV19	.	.	CASRRGGHTIYF	TGTGCCAGCCGCCGCGGGGGTCACACCATATATTTT
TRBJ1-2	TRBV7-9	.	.	CASSPQLNYGYTF	TGTGCCAGCAGCCCCCAGTTGAACTATGGCTACACCTTC
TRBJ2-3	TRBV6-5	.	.	CASRPQLTSTDTQYF	TGTGCCAGCAGGCCACAGTTAACTAGCACAGATACGCAGTATTTT
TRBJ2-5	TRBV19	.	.	CASSTGSQETQYF	TGTGCCAGTAGCACAGGGTCCCAAGAGACCCAGTACTTC
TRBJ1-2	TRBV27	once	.	CASSSGSNYGYTF	TGTGCCAGCAGTTCCGGTAGTAACTATGGCTACACCTTC
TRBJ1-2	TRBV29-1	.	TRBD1	CSVDPRGLNYGYTF	TGCAGCGTTGACCCCAGGGGGCTTAACTATGGCTACACCTTC
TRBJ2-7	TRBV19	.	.	CASRKFWSSYEQYF	TGTGCCAGTAGGAAGTTTTGGAGCTCCTACGAGCAGTACTTC
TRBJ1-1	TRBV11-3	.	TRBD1	CASSQTGTNTEAFF	TGTGCCAGCAGCCAGACAGGGACGAACACTGAAGCTTTCTTT
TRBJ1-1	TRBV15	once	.	CATTLGDTEAFF	TGTGCCACCACCCTAGGGGACACTGAAGCTTTCTTT
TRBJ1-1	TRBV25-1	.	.	CASSRGHGTGDTEAFF	TGTGCCAGCAGTCGGGGACACGGTACCGGCGACACTGAAGCTTTCTTT